The rows below give T cell receptor beta chains drawn from one sample of a study of shared clonotypes between healthy human individuals. Method: immunoSEQ multiplex PCR; TCRdb's copy keeps in-frame clones and lacks some. The sample includes about 2,500,000 clones, more than 80% of them seen just once. Sequencing used naive CD4+ T cells sorted from blood. All receptors come from a young man in good health. The CDR3 runs from the conserved cysteine through the conserved F or W. Fields, in order: clone size, CDR3 length, D gene, V gene, J gene, CDR3 protein, CDR3 DNA. The D gene is left open where the match is weak. Size values are once, few and many counts, or a class for expanded clones, and some rows have none.

>.|14|.|TRBV6-6|TRBJ2-7
CASSNGVAGYEQYF
TGTGCCAGCAGTAACGGGGTGGCAGGGTACGAGCAGTACTTC
>.|14|TRBD2|TRBV9|TRBJ2-3
CASSVTSGTDTQYF
TGTGCCAGCAGCGTGACTAGCGGCACAGATACGCAGTATTTT
>.|13|.|TRBV30|TRBJ2-2
CGCWRQNTGELFF
TGCGGCTGCTGGCGACAGAACACCGGGGAGCTGTTTTTT
>.|14|TRBD1|TRBV5-6|TRBJ2-7
CASSSTGVAYEQYF
TGTGCCAGCAGCTCGACAGGGGTAGCCTACGAGCAGTACTTC
>once|17|.|TRBV15|TRBJ2-3
CATSRDQTSRHTDTQYF
TGTGCCACCAGCAGAGATCAGACTAGTAGACACACAGATACGCAGTATTTT
>.|16|.|TRBV6-5|TRBJ2-2
CASSSGQTLLTGELFF
TGTGCCAGCAGTTCCGGACAGACCCTACTCACCGGGGAGCTGTTTTTT
>few|17|TRBD1|TRBV5-3|TRBJ1-5
CARSWGQHFYSNQPQHF
TGTGCCAGAAGCTGGGGACAGCACTTCTATAGCAATCAGCCCCAGCATTTT
>.|13|TRBD2|TRBV10-3|TRBJ2-5
CAIKREGHETQYF
TGTGCCATTAAGCGGGAGGGCCATGAGACCCAGTACTTC
>.|14|.|TRBV6-6|TRBJ1-6
CASSYGQSNSPLHF
TGTGCCAGCAGTTACGGGCAGAGCAATTCACCCCTCCACTTT
>.|15|.|TRBV7-9|TRBJ1-4
CASSLERALKEKLFF
TGTGCCAGCAGCTTAGAGAGGGCATTAAAGGAAAAACTGTTTTTT
>.|11|.|TRBV25-1|TRBJ2-1
CASSRGNEQFF
TGTGCCAGCAGTCGGGGGAATGAGCAGTTCTTC
>.|14|.|TRBV2|TRBJ1-5
CASSETDSNQPQHF
TGTGCCAGCAGTGAGACGGATAGCAATCAGCCCCAGCATTTT